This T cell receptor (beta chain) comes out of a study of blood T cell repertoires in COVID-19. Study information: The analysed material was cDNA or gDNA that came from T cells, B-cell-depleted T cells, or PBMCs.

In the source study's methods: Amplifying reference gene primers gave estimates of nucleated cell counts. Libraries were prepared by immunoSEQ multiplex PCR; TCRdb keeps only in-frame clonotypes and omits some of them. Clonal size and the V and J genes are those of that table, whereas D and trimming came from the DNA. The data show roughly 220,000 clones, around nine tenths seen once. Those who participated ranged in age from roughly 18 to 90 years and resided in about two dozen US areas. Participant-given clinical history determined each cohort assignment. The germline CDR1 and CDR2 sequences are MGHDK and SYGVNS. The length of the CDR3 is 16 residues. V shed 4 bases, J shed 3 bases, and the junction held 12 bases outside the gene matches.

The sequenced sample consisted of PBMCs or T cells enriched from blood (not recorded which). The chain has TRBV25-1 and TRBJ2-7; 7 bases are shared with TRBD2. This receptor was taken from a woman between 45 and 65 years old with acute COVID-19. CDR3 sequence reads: CASSALGEGLDYEQYF. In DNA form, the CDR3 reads TGTGCCAGCAGTGCTTTGGGGGAGGGGTTGGACTACGAGCAGTACTTC.